This is a list of T cell receptor beta chains from one sample in a study of T cell responses to AZD1222 COVID-19 vaccine. Clones were sequenced by immunoSEQ multiplex PCR, and TCRdb holds only the in-frame ones, with some missing. The sample includes 100,000 or so clones, 82% of them seen just once. Sequenced material: peripheral blood, taken on day 0 of AZD1222 vaccination. These TCRs come from an adult in good health. CDR3s include the opening cysteine and the closing phenylalanine or tryptophan. D genes are given only for firm matches. Some rows have no size entry. The others give once, few or many, or a class for an expanded clone.

>.|TRBD2|TRBV5-1|TRBJ2-3
CASSSGLAGGPGDTQYF
TGCGCCAGCAGCTCGGGACTAGCGGGGGGGCCAGGGGATACGCAGTATTTT
>.|.|TRBV18|TRBJ1-2
CASSPPASYYGYTF
TGTGCCAGCTCACCACCGGCCAGCTACTATGGCTACACCTTC
>.|TRBD1|TRBV29-1|TRBJ1-5
CSATLGQGHQPQHF
TGCAGCGCCACCCTGGGACAGGGGCATCAGCCCCAGCATTTT
>.|.|TRBV5-6|TRBJ1-2
CASSRGNYGYTF
TGTGCCAGCAGCCGAGGAAACTATGGCTACACCTTC
>.|TRBD1|TRBV6-5|TRBJ2-2
CASSYTGGLRTGELFF
TGTGCCAGCAGTTACACAGGGGGTCTCCGCACCGGGGAGCTGTTTTTT
>few|.|TRBV11-2|TRBJ2-5
CASSLGLETQYF
TGTGCCAGCAGCTTAGGACTCGAGACCCAGTACTTC
>.|TRBD1|TRBV6-5|TRBJ1-2
CATSRDRISNYGYTF
TGTGCCACCTCAAGGGACAGGATATCTAACTATGGCTACACCTTC
>.|TRBD1|TRBV7-9|TRBJ2-1
CASSPHSGTGGNEQFF
TGTGCCAGCAGCCCGCACTCCGGGACAGGGGGGAATGAGCAGTTCTTC
>.|TRBD1|TRBV7-9|TRBJ1-2
CASSYQGARYGYTF
TGTGCCAGCAGCTACCAGGGGGCACGGTATGGCTACACCTTC
>few|.|TRBV4-2|TRBJ1-2
CASTPTGGEQGSYGYTF
TGTGCCAGCACACCTACGGGGGGAGAACAAGGGTCCTATGGCTACACCTTC
>.|.|TRBV18|TRBJ1-4
CASSPRGGGAGEKLFF
TGTGCCAGCTCACCACGTGGTGGGGGTGCCGGAGAAAAACTGTTTTTT
>.|.|TRBV20-1|TRBJ2-3
CSASPPMDGGDTQYF
TGCAGTGCTAGTCCCCCGATGGACGGTGGTGATACGCAGTATTTT
>.|.|TRBV13|TRBJ2-1
CASSPAAGRSPHEQFF
TGTGCCAGCAGCCCCGCCGCAGGTCGTTCGCCCCATGAGCAGTTCTTC
>.|.|TRBV18|TRBJ1-5
CASSPEVNQPQHF
TGTGCCAGCTCACCAGAGGTCAATCAGCCCCAGCATTTT
>.|.|TRBV3-1/TRBV3-2|TRBJ2-5
CASSPQAGYQETQYF
TGTGCCAGCAGCCCACAAGCAGGGTACCAAGAGACCCAGTACTTC
>.|.|TRBV7-2|TRBJ2-2
CASSRPGFSGGELFF
TGTGCCAGCAGCCGCCCCGGGTTTTCCGGCGGGGAGCTGTTTTTT
>.|.|TRBV7-2|TRBJ2-7
CASSLDLGEQYF
TGTGCCAGCAGCTTAGATTTGGGCGAGCAGTACTTC
>.|TRBD1|TRBV4-1|TRBJ2-6
CASSQDGQGSFSGANVLTF
TGCGCCAGCAGCCAAGACGGACAGGGAAGTTTCTCTGGGGCCAACGTCCTGACTTTC
>.|TRBD1|TRBV7-2|TRBJ1-2
CASSLGQGEPNYGYTF
TGTGCCAGCAGCTTGGGACAGGGAGAACCTAACTATGGCTACACCTTC
>.|TRBD2|TRBV10-3|TRBJ2-5
CAISPGTSGGEETQYF
TGTGCCATCAGTCCTGGGACTAGCGGGGGGGAAGAGACCCAGTACTTC
>.|TRBD1|TRBV19|TRBJ1-2
CASSILATGSHGYTF
TGTGCCAGTAGTATTCTCGCGACAGGGTCTCATGGCTACACCTTC
>.|TRBD1|TRBV5-4|TRBJ1-6
CASSRDRGDNSPLHF
TGTGCCAGCAGCCGCGACAGGGGAGATAATTCACCCCTCCACTTT
>.|TRBD2|TRBV6-5|TRBJ2-1
CASRLEGGGGDKFF
TGTGCCAGCAGGTTGGAAGGCGGGGGGGGAGATAAGTTCTTC
>.|TRBD2|TRBV15|TRBJ2-1
CATSRDLAGEQFF
TGTGCCACCAGCAGAGACCTAGCGGGGGAGCAGTTCTTC
>.|.|TRBV19|TRBJ2-2
CASSISGMGGELFF
TGTGCCAGTAGTATTTCAGGGATGGGCGGGGAGCTGTTTTTT
>few|.|TRBV6-4|TRBJ2-3
CASSEGGGAPDTQYF
TGTGCCAGCAGTGAAGGGGGCGGGGCCCCAGATACGCAGTATTTT
>.|.|TRBV5-6|TRBJ1-1
CASSLGQGTMNTEAFF
TGTGCCAGCAGCTTGGGGCAGGGAACCATGAACACTGAAGCTTTCTTT
>.|.|TRBV11-2|TRBJ1-4
CASSLGGHPLREKLFF
TGTGCCAGCAGCTTAGGTGGACATCCACTCCGGGAAAAACTGTTTTTT
>.|.|TRBV21-1|TRBJ2-1
CASSKSSGTCSYNEQFF
TGTGCCAGCAGCAAGTCCTCCGGGACCTGCTCCTACAATGAGCAGTTCTTC
>.|.|TRBV6-5|TRBJ1-1
CASRTDMIYEAFF
TGTGCCAGCAGGACAGACATGATATATGAAGCTTTCTTT
>few|.|TRBV7-2|TRBJ2-1
CASSFWGGHEQFF
TGTGCCAGCAGCTTTTGGGGGGGGCATGAGCAGTTCTTC
>.|.|TRBV12-3/TRBV12-4|TRBJ1-5
CASSFGPQPQHF
TGTGCCAGCAGTTTTGGTCCTCAGCCCCAGCATTTT
>.|.|TRBV6-2/TRBV6-3|TRBJ1-6
CASSYSGYSSPLHF
TGTGCCAGCAGTTACTCGGGGTATAGTTCACCCCTCCACTTT
>.|.|TRBV5-1|TRBJ2-2
CASSFGSNTGELFF
TGCGCCAGCAGCTTCGGATCGAACACCGGGGAGCTGTTTTTT
>once|.|TRBV7-8|TRBJ1-4
CASSFTRGERLFF
TGTGCCAGCAGCTTCACTAGAGGTGAACGACTGTTTTTT
>.|TRBD1|TRBV9|TRBJ1-2
CASTRDSYGYTF
TGTGCCAGCACCAGGGACAGCTATGGCTACACCTTC
>.|TRBD1|TRBV19|TRBJ1-5
CASSIMGGGTQPQHF
TGTGCCAGTAGCATCATGGGAGGGGGCACTCAGCCCCAGCATTTT
>few|.|TRBV10-3|TRBJ1-1
CAISEDLRGTEAFF
TGTGCCATCAGCGAGGACCTAAGGGGCACTGAAGCTTTCTTT
>.|TRBD2|TRBV5-4|TRBJ2-2
CASSLIAGVAGELFF
TGTGCCAGCAGCTTGATCGCGGGGGTTGCCGGGGAGCTGTTTTTT
>.|TRBD2|TRBV5-1|TRBJ2-1
CASSLGSGGSSYNEQFF
TGCGCCAGCAGCTTGGGTAGCGGGGGCTCTTCCTACAATGAGCAGTTCTTC
>few|.|TRBV6-1|TRBJ2-3
CASSEAGETGTDTQYF
TGTGCCAGCAGTGAAGCGGGGGAGACCGGCACAGATACGCAGTATTTT
>.|.|TRBV7-2|TRBJ1-1
CASSLGDRRNTEAFF
TGTGCCAGCAGCTTAGGAGACAGGAGGAACACTGAAGCTTTCTTT
>few|TRBD1|TRBV3-1/TRBV3-2|TRBJ1-2
CASSQRQGGYTF
TGTGCCAGCAGCCAAAGACAGGGCGGCTACACCTTC
>.|TRBD2|TRBV18|TRBJ2-7
CASSPILGLAGKNEQYF
TGTGCCAGCTCACCCATTCTGGGACTAGCGGGGAAAAACGAGCAGTACTTC
>.|TRBD2|TRBV5-4|TRBJ2-7
CASSLTSGGYEQYF
TGTGCCAGCAGCTTGACTAGCGGGGGCTACGAGCAGTACTTC
>.|.|TRBV7-9|TRBJ2-1
CASSLAVSSYNEQFF
TGTGCCAGCAGCTTAGCAGTAAGCTCCTACAATGAGCAGTTCTTC
>.|.|TRBV7-8|TRBJ2-7
CASSLTSGGATSYEQYF
TGTGCCAGCAGCTTAACCTCGGGGGGCGCGACCTCCTACGAGCAGTACTTC
>.|TRBD2|TRBV10-3|TRBJ2-3
CAISEGTSEGDTQYF
TGTGCCATCAGTGAAGGGACTAGCGAAGGAGATACGCAGTATTTT
>.|TRBD2|TRBV5-1|TRBJ2-2
CASSLGASGAGELFF
TGCGCCAGCAGCTTGGGGGCTAGCGGGGCCGGGGAGCTGTTTTTT
>.|.|TRBV7-2|TRBJ2-2
CASSLMGGELFF
TGTGCCAGCAGCTTAATGGGCGGGGAGCTGTTTTTT
>.|TRBD2|TRBV7-9|TRBJ2-5
CAVHVAGEEWETQYF
TGTGCCGTACACGTTGCGGGGGAAGAGTGGGAGACCCAGTACTTC
>.|TRBD1|TRBV5-1|TRBJ1-4
CASKTGTENEKLFF
TGCGCCAGTAAGACCGGGACAGAAAATGAAAAACTGTTTTTT
>.|.|TRBV27|TRBJ2-7
CASSLGRQAGEQYF
TGTGCCAGCAGTTTAGGGAGGCAGGCGGGGGAGCAGTACTTC